The 9 T cell receptor beta chains reported below all come from one sample, sequenced in a study of blood T cell repertoires in COVID-19. Clones were read by immunoSEQ multiplex PCR, and TCRdb kept only the in-frame ones, dropping some. Counted here are approximately 240,000 clones, around 80% occurring once; the ten biggest clones make up about 5.1%. Specimen: peripheral blood. All receptors come from a woman aged 60-75 years who had recovered from COVID-19.

This chain connects TRBV27 to TRBJ1-1; no reliable D call. Germline V CDR1 and CDR2: MNHEY, SMNVEV (reference sequence). V was shortened by 4 bases and J by 10 bases, with 13 bases between the two germline ends. The CDR3 is 12 amino acids. CDR3 amino acids: CASSSASLRAFF. The CDR3 DNA follows: TGTGCCAGCAGTTCGGCTAGCCTAAGAGCTTTCTTT.

J is TRBJ2-4 and V is TRBV11-2; tentative D call: TRBD1 (6 bases). The CDR3 length is 16 residues. The germline V gene has CDR1 SGHAT and CDR2 FQNNGV. V was clipped by 6 bases and J by 3 bases, with 18 bases between them. The DNA for the CDR3 is TGTGCCAGCAGGTCCCACAGGGTAGTGGGCAAAAACATTCAGTACTTC. Translated: CASRSHRVVGKNIQYF. Supplemented by reference TRBV11-2 and TRBJ2-4, the full variable domain reads EAGVAQSPRYKIIEKRQSVAFWCNPISGHATLYWYQQILGQGPKLLIQFQNNGVVDDSQLPKDRFSAERLKGVDSTLKIQPAKLEDSAVYLCASRSHRVVGKNIQYFGAGTRLSVL.

The chain has TRBV10-2 and TRBJ2-5; no clear D gene. Germline V gives CDR1 WSHSY, CDR2 SAAADI. This CDR3 is built from 12 residues. V was pared by 4 bases and J by 2 bases, with 5 bases between. CDR3 sequence: CASSVQQETQYF. The CDR3 DNA reads TGCGCCAGCAGTGTACAGCAAGAGACCCAGTACTTC.

The chain has TRBV2 and TRBJ2-2, with a possible D match to TRBD1 (5 bases). The CDR3 loop spans 18 amino acids. V lost 3 bases and J 3 bases, leaving 20 bases between the germline ends. The germline V gene has CDR1 SNHLY and CDR2 FYNNEI. The CDR3 loop reads CASSDLRWGQAYTGELFF. As DNA, the CDR3 is TGTGCCAGCAGTGATTTGAGGTGGGGCCAAGCTTACACCGGGGAGCTGTTTTTT.

This clone was observed a single time. As DNA, the CDR3 is TGTGCCATCACCCAGGGTGCTGCCTATGGCTACACCTTC. This translates into CAITQGAAYGYTF. The rearrangement joins TRBV10-3 to TRBJ1-2, with D possibly being TRBD1 (5 bases). Germline V gene sequence: CDR1 ENHRY, CDR2 SYGVKD. This CDR3 is 13 amino acids long. V lost 7 bases, J lost 4 bases, and 13 bases lay in between.

V and J are TRBV6-1 and TRBJ1-4, with D unresolved. Germline loops: CDR1 MNHNS, CDR2 SASEGT. CDR3 length: 18 residues. V shed 4 bases and J shed 0 bases, with 18 bases lying between them. The CDR3: CASSGRPTHVATNEKLFF. For the CDR3, the DNA is TGTGCCAGCAGTGGCCGACCGACACACGTTGCAACTAATGAAAAACTGTTTTTT.

This rearrangement joins TRBV21-1 to TRBJ1-5. TRBV21-1 is a pseudogene segment. The CDR3 loop spans 13 amino acids. Written as DNA, the CDR3 is TGTGCCAGCAGCCCTCGGCGGGGTTCGCCCCAGCATTTT. As protein: CASSPRRGSPQHF.

The count of this clone is one. The chain carries TRBV9 and TRBJ2-3, with TRBD2 identical over 16 bases. The CDR3 spans 18 residues. Unmatched junction bases numbered 8, after V lost 3 bases and J lost 4 bases. Germline V gives CDR1 SGDLS, CDR2 YYNGEE. CDR3 sequence (DNA): TGTGCCAGCAGCGCCCCCGGGACTAGCGGGGGGGCTCCAGATACGCAGTATTTT. It codes for CASSAPGTSGGAPDTQYF.

The rearrangement joins TRBV6-5 to TRBJ2-7; D gene uncertain. V dropped 5 bases and J dropped 2 bases, with 7 bases sitting between them. Germline-derived CDR1 and CDR2 are MNHEY and SVGAGI. CDR3 length: 12 residues. CDR3 amino acids: CASSMQTYEQYF. The DNA for the CDR3 is TGTGCCAGCAGTATGCAGACCTACGAGCAGTACTTC.